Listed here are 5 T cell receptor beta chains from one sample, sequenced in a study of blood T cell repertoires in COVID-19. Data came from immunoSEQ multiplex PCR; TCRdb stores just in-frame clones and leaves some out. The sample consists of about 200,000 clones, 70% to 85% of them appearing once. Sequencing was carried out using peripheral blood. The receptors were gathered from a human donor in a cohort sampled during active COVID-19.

As DNA, the CDR3 is TGTGCCAGCACCTCCTATAGGGAGGGTGAAAAACTGTTTTTT. Amino acids: CASTSYREGEKLFF. V gene TRBV28 combines with J gene TRBJ1-4; D is uncertain. This CDR3 contains 14 residues. Trimming stripped 7 bases from V and 7 bases from J, with 16 bases between. Looked up from germline, CDR1 is MDHEN and CDR2 is SYDVKM.

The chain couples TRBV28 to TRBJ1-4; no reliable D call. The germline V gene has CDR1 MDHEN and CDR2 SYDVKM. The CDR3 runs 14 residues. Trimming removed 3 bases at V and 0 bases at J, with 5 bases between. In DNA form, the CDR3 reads TGTGCCAGCAGTTTTGAGGCAACTAATGAAAAACTGTTTTTT. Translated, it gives CASSFEATNEKLFF.

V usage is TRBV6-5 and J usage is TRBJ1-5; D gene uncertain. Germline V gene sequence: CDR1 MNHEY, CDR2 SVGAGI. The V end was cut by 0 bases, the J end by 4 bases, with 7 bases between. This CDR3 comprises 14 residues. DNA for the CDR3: TGTGCCAGCAGTTACTCCCCGTCGAATCAGCCCCAGCATTTT. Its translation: CASSYSPSNQPQHF.

The CDR3 region has the DNA TGTGCCAGCAGCGTAGACACAGGACTAGCGGTCTACGAGCAGTACTTC. It encodes CASSVDTGLAVYEQYF. The V gene is TRBV9, the J gene TRBJ2-7; TRBD2 matches at 10 bases. The CDR3 totals 16 residues. Looked up from germline, CDR1 is SGDLS and CDR2 is YYNGEE. J lost 3 bases, V lost 0 bases, and 6 bases had no gene match.

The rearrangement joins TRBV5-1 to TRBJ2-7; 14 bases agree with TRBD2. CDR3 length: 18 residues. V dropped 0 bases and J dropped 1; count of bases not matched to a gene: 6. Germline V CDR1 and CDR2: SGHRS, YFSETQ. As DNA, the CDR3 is TGCGCCAGCAGCTTGGTGGTGGGACTAGCGGGAGTATCCTACGAGCAGTACTTC. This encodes CASSLVVGLAGVSYEQYF.